The 5 T cell receptor beta chains listed next were all sequenced from one sample in a study of T cell repertoires in cytomegalovirus infection. TCRdb re-called the reads with MiXCR, one entry per CDR3 protein. The profile shows roughly 180,000 distinct CDR3 sequences, approximately 30% of them singletons. The source material was PBMCs. These receptors came from a human donor in good health (CMV status not recorded). Some clones in this sample may be carry-over from other donors' samples.

This clonotype came up many times. At one end, the junction sequence differs from germline, possibly due to a read error. This chain links TRBV7-2 with TRBJ2-7, with 9 bases aligning to TRBD1. In germline, CDR1 is SGHTA, CDR2 FQGNSA. This CDR3 has 18 residues. The CDR3 DNA is TGTGCCAGCAGCCAGGGACAGGGCTGGGGGGGTCCGAACTACGAGCAATACTTC. Amino acids: CASSQGQGWGGPNYEQYF.

This clonotype was seen at least ten times. The genes are TRBV6-1 and TRBJ1-1, with D uncertain. CDR1 and CDR2 (germline): MNHNS, SASEGT. The V end lost 1 base, the J end lost 3 bases, and 15 bases lay between the germline ends. This CDR3 region has 16 residues. The CDR3: CASSEDFREGYTEAFF. The CDR3, as DNA: TGTGCCAGCAGTGAAGATTTTAGGGAGGGTTACACTGAAGCTTTCTTT.

The chain employs TRBV14 and TRBJ1-2; no reliable D call. Trimming removed 0 bases at V and 4 bases at J, with 6 bases between. The CDR3 is 13 amino acids. CDR1 is SGHDN, CDR2 FVKESK, per germline. CDR3 sequence: CASSQDPSYGYTF. CDR3 in DNA: TGTGCCAGCAGCCAAGATCCCAGCTATGGCTACACCTTC. Combining the CDR3 with reference TRBV14 and TRBJ1-2 gives the whole variable domain EAGVTQFPSHSVIEKGQTVTLRCDPISGHDNLYWYRRVMGKEIKFLLHFVKESKQDESGMPNNRFLAERTGGTYSTLKVQPAELEDSGVYFCASSQDPSYGYTFGSGTRLTVV.

This clonotype was counted only a few times. V and J are TRBV7-9 and TRBJ2-4; maybe TRBD1 (5 bases). The V gene's germline CDR1 is SEHNR and CDR2 FQNEAQ (reference sequence). V was trimmed by 5 bases and J by 0 bases, leaving 11 bases between them. This CDR3 has 15 amino acids. DNA of the CDR3: TGTGCCAGCAGCCTCGACAGCCTAGCCAAAAACATTCAGTACTTC. It specifies CASSLDSLAKNIQYF.

The CDR3 protein is CSAIRLAGIRSPLHF. CDR3 nucleotides: TGCAGTGCAATCAGGTTGGCAGGGATCCGTTCACCCCTCCACTTT. The rearrangement joins TRBV20-1 to TRBJ1-6, with a tentative D call TRBD1 (5 bases). CDR3 size: 15 residues. Trimming removed 6 bases at V and 9 bases at J, with 21 bases between. Germline V gives CDR1 DFQATT, CDR2 SNEGSKA (reference sequence).